This passage covers 21 T cell receptor beta chains from one sample sequenced in a study of beta chain features in type 1 diabetes. Of the isolated RNA, all was reverse transcribed, and so the sequenced material was expressed TCRB transcripts. Clones were sequenced by immunoSEQ multiplex PCR, and TCRdb holds only the in-frame ones, with some missing. The repertoire holds just over 600,000 clones, with less than 20% as singletons. The sample comprised naive CD4+ T cells from blood. The receptor source for this set is a man aged 18 to 29 in good health.

This rearrangement joins TRBV30 to TRBJ1-1; 8 bases fit TRBD1. Per the germline V gene, CDR1 is GTSNPN and CDR2 is SVGIG (reference sequence). The V gene end was trimmed by 0 bases and the J gene end by 3 bases; junction bases not matched to a gene: 12. The CDR3 is 17 amino acids. The CDR3 DNA reads as TGTGCCTGGAGTGTCCGGACAGGGAGGGGGACAGACACTGAAGCTTTCTTT. It specifies CAWSVRTGRGTDTEAFF.

The chain employs TRBV5-8 and TRBJ1-2, with TRBD1 matching 10 bases. Losses at the gene ends were 0 bases for V and 8 bases for J; bases not matched to a gene: 10. The CDR3 length is 16 residues. The germline V gene encodes CDR1 SGHTS and CDR2 YDEGEE. This CDR3 is CASSLGQGALLRGYTF. As DNA, the CDR3 is TGTGCCAGCAGCTTGGGACAGGGGGCGCTCCTTCGGGGCTACACCTTC.

This clone was seen a few times. At the DNA level, this CDR3 is encoded by other sequences in the same sample as well. The chain employs TRBV21-1 and TRBJ2-1. TRBV21-1 is termed a pseudogene. This CDR3 spans 16 amino acids. This chain's CDR3 is CASSRDPGRWDNEQFF. In DNA form, the CDR3 reads TGCGCCAGCAGCAGGGATCCGGGACGATGGGACAATGAGCAGTTCTTC.

This sequence joins TRBV27 and TRBJ1-5; 7 positions match TRBD1. V shed 3 bases, J shed 4 bases, and the junction held 6 bases outside the gene matches. Germline V gene sequence: CDR1 MNHEY, CDR2 SMNVEV (reference sequence). There are 15 residues in the CDR3. CDR3 protein: CASSLRGLGNQPQHF. DNA for the CDR3: TGTGCCAGCAGTTTGAGGGGGCTTGGGAATCAGCCCCAGCATTTT.

This clone occurred a few times. V gene TRBV7-2 combines with J gene TRBJ2-3, with 7 bases identical to TRBD2. The CDR3 length is 16 residues. V dropped 3 bases and J dropped 2; count of bases not matched to a gene: 8. Germline assignment: CDR1 SGHTA and CDR2 FQGNSA. The CDR3 loop is CASSFRLAALTDTQYF. The CDR3 DNA is TGTGCCAGCAGCTTTCGGCTAGCGGCCCTCACAGATACGCAGTATTTT.

The chain links TRBV11-1 to TRBJ1-2; possible D gene TRBD1, 6 bases. The CDR3 loop spans 13 amino acids. CDR1 and CDR2 (germline): SGHAT, FQDESV (reference sequence). V lost 6 bases and J 4 bases, leaving 12 bases between the germline ends. As DNA, the CDR3 is TGTGCCAGCAGGGCCGCAGGGGTCTATGGCTACACCTTC. This encodes CASRAAGVYGYTF. Looking up the rest from reference TRBV11-1 and TRBJ1-2 gives the full variable domain: EAEVAQSPRYKITEKSQAVAFWCDPISGHATLYWYRQILGQGPELLVQFQDESVVDDSQLPKDRFSAERLKGVDSTLKIQPAELGDSAMYLCASRAAGVYGYTFGSGTRLTVV.

The chain is built from TRBV7-9 and TRBJ2-2, with 11 bases lining up with TRBD1. CDR1 SEHNR and CDR2 FQNEAQ come from the germline V gene (reference sequence). There are 15 residues in the CDR3. V was pared by 7 bases and J by 3 bases, with 4 bases of the junction left unmatched. CDR3 region: CASTPGQGDTGELFF. Here the CDR3 DNA reads TGTGCCAGCACACCGGGACAGGGGGACACCGGGGAGCTGTTTTTT.

V usage is TRBV30 and J usage is TRBJ1-6; D gene uncertain. Looked up from germline, CDR1 is GTSNPN and CDR2 is SVGIG (reference sequence). Trimming took 2 bases from V and 6 from J, leaving 11 bases between them. This CDR3 is 14 amino acids long. CDR3: CAWSPRLFNSPLHF. Written as DNA, the CDR3 is TGTGCCTGGAGTCCGAGACTATTTAATTCACCCCTCCACTTT.

V is TRBV30 and J is TRBJ1-1; tentatively, D is TRBD1 (6 bases). Germline V gene sequence: CDR1 GTSNPN, CDR2 SVGIG (reference sequence). The ends were cut back, 2 bases at V and 10 bases at J, with 23 bases in the middle. This CDR3 region has 15 residues. CDR3 in DNA: TGTGCCTGGAGTTCCACCCCAGGGGCGCATTGGACAGCTTTCTTT. It specifies CAWSSTPGAHWTAFF.

This sequence joins TRBV4-3 and TRBJ2-5; D ambiguous. This CDR3 is built from 16 residues. V was cut by 4 bases and J by 1 base, with 16 bases left in between. CDR1 and CDR2 (germline): LGHNA, YSLEER. The CDR3 region has the DNA TGCGCCAGCAGCCGGTTCCGGTTAGCCGGCCAAGAGACCCAGTACTTC. This sequence encodes CASSRFRLAGQETQYF.

The chain employs TRBV28 and TRBJ1-2; the match to TRBD1 covers 10 bases. The V segment lost 1 base and the J segment 8 bases; nucleotides outside the gene matches: 7. The CDR3 has 15 residues. From germline, CDR1 is MDHEN and CDR2 SYDVKM. CDR3 nucleotide sequence: TGTGCCAGCAGTTTATCGGGACAGGGGACGCACGGCTACACCTTC. Translating it yields CASSLSGQGTHGYTF.

In this sample, this clone turned up a few times. This rearrangement joins TRBV18 to TRBJ2-7, with TRBD2 matching 10 bases. This CDR3 spans 16 amino acids. V shed 3 bases, J shed 3 bases, and the junction held 8 bases outside the gene matches. Germline V gene data show CDR1 as KGHSH and CDR2 as LQKENI. The CDR3 reads CASSPKPTSGVYEQYF. As DNA, the CDR3 is TGTGCCAGCTCACCTAAGCCCACTAGCGGGGTCTACGAGCAGTACTTC.

This chain connects TRBV7-8 to TRBJ2-6, with TRBD1 matching 7 bases. The CDR3 covers 15 residues. Per germline, CDR1 SGHVS and CDR2 FQNEAQ. The V and J ends lost 5 bases and 2 bases, in that order; junction bases with no gene match: 3. The CDR3 sequence is CASSPGTAGANVLTF. Written as DNA, the CDR3 is TGTGCCAGCAGCCCGGGGACAGCTGGGGCCAACGTCCTGACTTTC.

V gene TRBV21-1 combines with J gene TRBJ2-6; the table's D call, TRBD2, has no DNA check behind it. TRBV21-1 has pseudogene status. This CDR3 region has 20 residues. CDR3 DNA: TGTGCCAGCAGCAAAAAGGGACTAGCGGTTACGAGCTCTGGGGCCAACGTCCTGACTTTC. Translation gives CASSKKGLAVTSSGANVLTF.

V usage is TRBV7-3 and J usage is TRBJ2-3, with 9 nucleotides matching TRBD1. This CDR3 has 15 residues. The J segment lost 5 bases and the V segment lost 6 bases, leaving 9 bases of the junction unmatched. The germline V gene encodes CDR1 SGHTA and CDR2 FQGTGA. CDR3 loop: CASRVTGGIGDTQYF. The DNA for the CDR3 is TGTGCCAGCAGAGTCACAGGGGGCATAGGAGATACGCAGTATTTT.

The gene calls are TRBV5-1 and TRBJ2-7; 8 nucleotides match TRBD1. The CDR3 extends over 15 amino acids. In germline, CDR1 is SGHRS, CDR2 YFSETQ. V was clipped by 0 bases and J by 1 base; unmatched bases: 3. CDR3 sequence: CASSLAGGFSYEQYF. CDR3 DNA sequence: TGCGCCAGCAGCTTGGCAGGGGGCTTTTCCTACGAGCAGTACTTC.

Only a few counts were recorded for this clone. Written as DNA, the CDR3 is TGTGCCAGCAGTCAAGGTGGCCTTCTAAGGGTCTACGAGCAGTACTTC. This encodes CASSQGGLLRVYEQYF. V and J are TRBV7-9 and TRBJ2-7; D not certain. CDR1 is SEHNR and CDR2 is FQNEAQ in the germline V gene (reference sequence). Trimming removed 6 bases at V and 3 bases at J, with 21 bases between. CDR3 size: 16 residues.

This clone was seen more than once but under ten times. The genes are TRBV5-1 and TRBJ2-7; 7 bases map to TRBD1. The CDR3 length is 13 residues. J lost 1 base, V lost 6 bases, and 4 bases had no gene match. The germline CDR1 and CDR2 sequences are SGHRS and YFSETQ. The CDR3 sequence is CASKDRESYEQYF. As DNA, the CDR3 is TGCGCCAGCAAAGACAGGGAGTCCTACGAGCAGTACTTC.

This clone has more than one count but fewer than ten. The CDR3 protein is CASSFGLAGVGEQFF. The CDR3 bases are TGTGCCAGCAGTTTTGGACTAGCGGGAGTTGGAGAGCAGTTCTTC. This chain uses TRBV5-4 with TRBJ2-1; TRBD2 aligns across 13 bases. This CDR3 region has 15 residues. Unmatched junction bases numbered 9, after V lost 5 bases and J lost 10 bases. Looked up from germline, CDR1 is SGHNT and CDR2 is YYREEE (reference sequence).

The chain has TRBV29-1 and TRBJ1-2; perhaps TRBD1 as D (5 bases). The length of the CDR3 is 13 residues. Germline V gene lookup returns CDR1 SQVTM and CDR2 ANQGSEA. Trimming removed 1 base from V and 4 bases from J, with 10 bases in between. The CDR3 loop reads CSVEGGKPYGYTF. In nucleotides, the CDR3 is TGCAGCGTTGAAGGGGGGAAGCCCTATGGCTACACCTTC.

This chain links TRBV19 with TRBJ1-1, with 8 bases matching TRBD1. V gave up 2 bases and J gave up 4 bases; unmatched junction bases: 9. The germline V gene encodes CDR1 LNHDA and CDR2 SQIVND (reference sequence). The CDR3 length is 16 residues. CDR3 sequence (DNA): TGTGCCAGTAGTATACCCACAGGGGGTGTAAGCACTGAAGCTTTCTTT. It is translated as CASSIPTGGVSTEAFF.